This entry is about one TCR beta chain. This entry belongs to a study of shared clonotypes between healthy human individuals. Per sorted-subset replicate PCR, input was around 200 ng DNA, representing tens of thousands of T cell genomes. TCRdb's copy holds only in-frame clones and misses some; the assay was immunoSEQ multiplex PCR. There are some 2,000,000 clones in the sample; over 85% occur only once, and roughly 0.13% lies in the top ten. Germline V gene sequence: CDR1 ENHRY, CDR2 SYGVKD. V dropped 6 bases and J dropped 6 bases, with 12 bases sitting between them. The CDR3 spans 13 residues. The receptor was derived from a man between 18 and 35 years old in good health. Sequenced sample: naive CD4+ T cells sorted from blood. The subset is: CD45RA+ positively selected. The chain joins TRBV10-3 to TRBJ1-5; the D gene is possibly TRBD1 (5 bases). CDR3 nucleotide sequence: TGTGCCATCAGGGGGGAGGGCCTTCAGCCCCAGCATTTT. It encodes CAIRGEGLQPQHF.